This T cell receptor beta chain derives from a study of response to subunit inactivated influenza vaccine. The germline gives CDR1 SGDLS, CDR2 YYNGEE. The CDR3 extends over 15 amino acids. V was pared by 4 bases and J by 1 base, with 7 bases of the junction left unmatched. This clonotype was detected only a few times. Its antigen is still unknown. TCRdb re-called the RT-PCR reads through MiXCR, storing one row per CDR3 protein. The data hold about 700,000 distinct CDR3 sequences, with about 14% observed a single time. General study points: T cells newly recruited by each seasonal influenza vaccination are few, the authors suggested.

Sequenced here: PBMCs from blood, sampled around 14 days before vaccination. The rearrangement uses TRBV9 and TRBJ2-5; 7 nucleotides align to TRBD1. The TCR sequence derives from a man between 50 and 59 years old who received an inactivated influenza vaccine. DNA of the CDR3: TGTGCCAGCAGCCCACAACAGGGGATCCAAGAGACCCAGTACTTC. Translated, it gives CASSPQQGIQETQYF. Full variable domain (missing parts from reference TRBV9 and TRBJ2-5): DSGVTQTPKHLITATGQRVTLRCSPRSGDLSVYWYQQSLDQGLQFLIQYYNGEERAKGNILERFSAQQFPDLHSELNLSSLELGDSALYFCASSPQQGIQETQYFGPGTRLLVL.